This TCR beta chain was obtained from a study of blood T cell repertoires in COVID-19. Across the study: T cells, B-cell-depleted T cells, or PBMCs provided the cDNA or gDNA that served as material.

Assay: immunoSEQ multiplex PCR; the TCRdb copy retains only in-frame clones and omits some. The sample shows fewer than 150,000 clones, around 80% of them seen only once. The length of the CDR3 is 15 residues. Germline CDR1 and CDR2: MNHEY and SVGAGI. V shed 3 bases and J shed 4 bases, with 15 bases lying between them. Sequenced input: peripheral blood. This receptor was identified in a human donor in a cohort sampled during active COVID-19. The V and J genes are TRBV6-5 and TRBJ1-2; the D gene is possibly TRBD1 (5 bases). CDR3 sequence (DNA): TGTGCCAGCAGTTATTCGGACAATCCTAGCTATGGCTACACCTTC. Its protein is CASSYSDNPSYGYTF.